The present TCR beta chain was sequenced within a study of T cell responses to AZD1222 COVID-19 vaccine. The table came from immunoSEQ multiplex PCR; TCRdb's copy has only in-frame clones and leaves some out. Of about 85,000 clones listed, over 75% are singletons. J was trimmed by 6 bases and V by 6 bases; bases with no gene match: 4. CDR1 SNHLY and CDR2 FYNNEI come from the germline V gene. This CDR3 has 13 residues. The source is an adult in good health. The chain links TRBV2 to TRBJ2-3; TRBD1 aligns across 9 bases. The sequencing here drew on peripheral blood, taken on day 0 of AZD1222 vaccination. In nucleotides, the CDR3 is TGTGCCAGCAGACAACAGGGGGCGGATACGCAGTATTTT. Its protein is CASRQQGADTQYF.